This record looks at one T cell receptor (beta chain) sequence and its context. Per germline, CDR1 SQVTM and CDR2 ANQGSEA. The CDR3 has 14 residues. V was pared by 3 bases and J by 0 bases, with 4 bases of the junction left unmatched. The source of the sample is a study of blood T cell repertoires in COVID-19. Study background: The study drew acute and convalescent COVID-19 samples from the United States, Italy and Spain. From T cells, B-cell-depleted T cells, or PBMCs came the material, which was cDNA or gDNA.

Per the original data handling: Estimated nucleated cell counts came from reference gene primer amplification. Assay used: immunoSEQ multiplex PCR; TCRdb lists only in-frame clones, some missing. From that table come the V and J calls and clone size; the DNA was used to work out D and trimming. There are approximately 28,000 clones in the sample; approximately 92% occur only once, and 2.5% to 3.5% lies in the top ten. The source is a human donor in a cohort sampled during active COVID-19. The specimen was peripheral blood. The chain uses TRBV29-1 and TRBJ2-5; 7 bases align to TRBD1. CDR3 sequence reads: CSVDTGQNQETQYF. CDR3 nucleotide sequence: TGCAGCGTTGACACGGGACAGAACCAAGAGACCCAGTACTTC. Full variable domain (rest looked up from reference TRBV29-1 and TRBJ2-5): SAVISQKPSRDICQRGTSLTIQCQVDSQVTMMFWYRQQPGQSLTLIATANQGSEATYESGFVIDKFPISRPNLTFSTLTVSNMSPEDSSIYLCSVDTGQNQETQYFGPGTRLLVL.